This T cell receptor (beta chain) was sequenced in a study of T cell clones after liver transplantation. Study at large: In this trial, immunosuppression withdrawal was attempted within 2 years of liver transplant. Without induction therapy, subjects received standard immunosuppression until 12-24 months post-transplant. Pre-transplant mixed lymphocyte reactions yielded third-party-reactive TCRbeta sequences as comparators for graft-donor-reactive sequences. Findings and caveats of the study: Small, mixed patient groups and varying post-transplant times limit these conclusions.

Details on this clone: The antigen is not known.

Some clones are missing from TCRdb's copy, which holds only in-frame ones; the method was immunoSEQ multiplex PCR. The sample has 40,000 to 65,000 clones, about 88% seen once. V dropped 2 bases and J dropped 8; count of bases not matched to a gene: 7. This CDR3 spans 14 amino acids. Per germline, CDR1 KGHSH and CDR2 LQKENI. The source was CD4+ T cells from blood, collected before liver transplant. V usage is TRBV18 and J usage is TRBJ1-2, with 8 nucleotides matching TRBD1. The origin of this receptor is a human donor who received a liver transplant. The CDR3 DNA reads TGTGCCAGCTCACCAGAACAAAGGACAGGGGGCTACACCTTC. It codes for CASSPEQRTGGYTF.